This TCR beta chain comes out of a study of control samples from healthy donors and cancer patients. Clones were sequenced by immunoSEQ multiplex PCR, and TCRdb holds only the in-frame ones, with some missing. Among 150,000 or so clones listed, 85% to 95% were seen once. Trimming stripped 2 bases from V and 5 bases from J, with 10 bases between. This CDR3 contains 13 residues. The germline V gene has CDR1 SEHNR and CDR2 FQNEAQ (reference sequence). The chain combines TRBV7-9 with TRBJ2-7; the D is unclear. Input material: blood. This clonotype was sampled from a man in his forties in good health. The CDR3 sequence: CASSLKGFDEQYF. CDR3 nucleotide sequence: TGTGCCAGCAGCTTAAAGGGTTTCGACGAGCAGTACTTC.